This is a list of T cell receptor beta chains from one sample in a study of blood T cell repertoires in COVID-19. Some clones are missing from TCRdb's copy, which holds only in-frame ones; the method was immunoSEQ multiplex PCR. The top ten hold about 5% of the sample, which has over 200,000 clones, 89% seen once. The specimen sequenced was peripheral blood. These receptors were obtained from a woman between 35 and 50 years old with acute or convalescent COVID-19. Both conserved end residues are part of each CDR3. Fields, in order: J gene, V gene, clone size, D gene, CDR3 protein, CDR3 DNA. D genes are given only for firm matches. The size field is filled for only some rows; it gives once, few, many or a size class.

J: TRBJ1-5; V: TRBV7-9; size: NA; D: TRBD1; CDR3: CASSVTGTEDTYSNQPQHF; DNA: TGTGCCAGCAGCGTGACCGGGACAGAGGACACGTATAGCAATCAGCCCCAGCATTTT
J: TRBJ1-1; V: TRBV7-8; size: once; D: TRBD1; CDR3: CASSPGGTEAFF; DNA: TGTGCCAGCAGCCCAGGGGGCACTGAAGCTTTCTTT
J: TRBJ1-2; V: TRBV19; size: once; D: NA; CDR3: CASSIERTANYGYTF; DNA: TGTGCCAGTAGTATAGAAAGGACTGCTAACTATGGCTACACCTTC
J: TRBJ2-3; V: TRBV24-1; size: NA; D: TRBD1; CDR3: CATSDPGTGRSDTQYF; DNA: TGTGCCACCAGTGATCCCGGGACAGGGAGATCAGATACGCAGTATTTT
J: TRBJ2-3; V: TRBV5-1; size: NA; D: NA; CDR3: CASSPLTGSTDTQYF; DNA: TGCGCCAGTTCGCCGTTAACAGGGAGTACAGATACGCAGTATTTT
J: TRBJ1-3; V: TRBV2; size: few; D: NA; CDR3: CASSERQGFNTIYF; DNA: TGTGCCAGCAGTGAACGGCAGGGGTTCAACACCATATATTTT
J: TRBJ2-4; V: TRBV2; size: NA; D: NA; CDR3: CASSQDGVKAKNIQYF; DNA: TGTGCCAGCAGCCAGGACGGGGTGAAAGCCAAAAACATTCAGTACTTC
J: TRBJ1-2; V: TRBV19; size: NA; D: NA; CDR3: CASSIAKSGTIFGYTF; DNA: TGTGCCAGTAGTATTGCCAAGTCAGGGACAATATTTGGCTACACCTTC
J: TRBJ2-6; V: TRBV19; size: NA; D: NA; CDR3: CASSIMTGAGANVLTF; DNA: TGTGCCAGTAGTATAATGACAGGCGCTGGGGCCAACGTCCTGACTTTC
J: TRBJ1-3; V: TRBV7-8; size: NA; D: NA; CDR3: CASSLGGGGGSGNTIYF; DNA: TGTGCCAGCAGCTTAGGGGGAGGGGGTGGCTCTGGAAACACCATATATTTT
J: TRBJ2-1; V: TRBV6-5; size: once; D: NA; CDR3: CASSSGGSYNEQFF; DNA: TGTGCCAGCAGCTCCGGGGGTTCCTACAATGAGCAGTTCTTC
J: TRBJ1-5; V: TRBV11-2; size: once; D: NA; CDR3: CASSLDMQGNQPQHF; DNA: TGTGCCAGCAGCTTAGATATGCAGGGAAATCAGCCCCAGCATTTT
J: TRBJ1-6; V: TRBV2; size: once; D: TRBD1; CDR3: CASTVSQGGSPLHF; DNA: TGTGCCAGCACGGTTAGTCAGGGGGGTTCACCCCTCCACTTT
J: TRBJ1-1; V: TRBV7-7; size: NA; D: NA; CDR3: CASSLVGAAGPTEAFF; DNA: TGTGCCAGCAGCTTAGTTGGGGCGGCAGGTCCAACTGAAGCTTTCTTT
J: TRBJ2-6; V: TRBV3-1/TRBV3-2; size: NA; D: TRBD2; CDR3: CARSPTGGGGANVLTF; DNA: TGTGCCCGCAGCCCCACGGGGGGGGGTGGGGCCAACGTCCTGACTTTC
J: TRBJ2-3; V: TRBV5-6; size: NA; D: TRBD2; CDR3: CASSLGAAGGATDTQYF; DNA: TGTGCCAGCAGCTTGGGGGCTGCGGGGGGAGCCACAGATACGCAGTATTTT
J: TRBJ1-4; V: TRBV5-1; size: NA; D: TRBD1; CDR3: CASSSGTGGMGKLFF; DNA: TGCGCCAGCAGCTCGGGGACAGGGGGCATGGGAAAACTGTTTTTT
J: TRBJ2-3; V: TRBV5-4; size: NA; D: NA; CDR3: CASSLGLEPDTQYF; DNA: TGTGCCAGCAGCCTAGGACTTGAACCAGATACGCAGTATTTT
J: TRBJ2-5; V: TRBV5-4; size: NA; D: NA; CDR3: CASSGGFGETQYF; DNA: TGTGCCAGCAGCGGGGGGTTCGGTGAGACCCAGTACTTC
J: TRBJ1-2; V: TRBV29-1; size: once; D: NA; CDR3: CSVGGGLYGYTF; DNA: TGCAGCGTTGGGGGGGGGCTCTATGGCTACACCTTC
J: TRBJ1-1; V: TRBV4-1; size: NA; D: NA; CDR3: CASSQDPGNTEAFF; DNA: TGCGCCAGCAGCCAAGATCCAGGGAACACTGAAGCTTTCTTT
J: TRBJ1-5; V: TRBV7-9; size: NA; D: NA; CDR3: CASSLQGEIQHF; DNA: TGTGCCAGCAGCCTACAGGGAGAGATCCAGCATTTT
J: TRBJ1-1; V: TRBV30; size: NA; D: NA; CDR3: CAWDTGLNTEAFF; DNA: TGTGCCTGGGACACAGGATTGAACACTGAAGCTTTCTTT
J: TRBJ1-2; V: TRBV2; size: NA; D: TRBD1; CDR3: CASNQGQGDYGYTF; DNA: TGTGCCAGCAACCAGGGACAGGGTGACTATGGCTACACCTTC
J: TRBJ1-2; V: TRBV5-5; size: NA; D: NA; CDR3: CASSLVGGEAEGYTF; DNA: TGTGCCAGCAGCTTGGTTGGAGGGGAAGCTGAGGGCTACACCTTC
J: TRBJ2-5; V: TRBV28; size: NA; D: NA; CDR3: CASSSISRETQYF; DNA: TGTGCCAGCAGTTCCATCTCGAGGGAGACCCAGTACTTC
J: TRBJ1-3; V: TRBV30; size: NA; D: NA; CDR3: CAWSGDSGNTIYF; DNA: TGTGCCTGGAGTGGAGACTCTGGAAACACCATATATTTT
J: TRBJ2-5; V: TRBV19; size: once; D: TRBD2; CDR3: CASSTTPASGGETQYF; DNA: TGTGCCAGTAGTACAACCCCCGCTAGCGGGGGTGAGACCCAGTACTTC
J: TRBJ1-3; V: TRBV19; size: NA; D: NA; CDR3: CASSIVIAGNTIYF; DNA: TGTGCCAGTAGTATAGTTATTGCTGGAAACACCATATATTTT
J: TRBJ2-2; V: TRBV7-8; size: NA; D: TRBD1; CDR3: CASSFPRGTAGELFF; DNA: TGTGCCAGCAGCTTTCCCAGGGGGACAGCCGGGGAGCTGTTTTTT
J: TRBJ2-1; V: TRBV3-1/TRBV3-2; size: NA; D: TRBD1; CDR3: CASSQIIGTANNEQFF; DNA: TGTGCCAGCAGCCAAATAATAGGGACAGCTAACAATGAGCAGTTCTTC
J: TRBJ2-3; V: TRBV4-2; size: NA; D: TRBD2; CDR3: CASSQGGRTSPSPSLTDTQYF; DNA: TGTGCCAGCAGCCAAGGGGGTAGGACTAGCCCCTCGCCCTCTCTCACAGATACGCAGTATTTT
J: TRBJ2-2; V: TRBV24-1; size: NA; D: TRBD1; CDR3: CATSDFPGQGTGELFF; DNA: TGTGCCACCAGTGATTTCCCGGGACAGGGCACCGGGGAGCTGTTTTTT
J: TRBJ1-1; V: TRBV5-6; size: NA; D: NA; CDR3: CASSVSGVSTEAFF; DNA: TGTGCCAGCAGCGTCTCAGGGGTGAGCACTGAAGCTTTCTTT
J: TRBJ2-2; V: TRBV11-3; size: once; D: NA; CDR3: CASSPQVFPGELFF; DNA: TGTGCCAGCAGCCCCCAGGTATTCCCCGGGGAGCTGTTTTTT
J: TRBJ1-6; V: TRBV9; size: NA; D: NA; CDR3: CASSPRGILGSPLHF; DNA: TGTGCCAGCAGCCCCCGGGGTATCTTGGGTTCACCCCTCCACTTT
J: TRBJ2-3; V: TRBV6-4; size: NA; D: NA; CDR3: CASSGGTTYTDTQYF; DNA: TGTGCCAGCAGTGGGGGGACAACCTACACAGATACGCAGTATTTT
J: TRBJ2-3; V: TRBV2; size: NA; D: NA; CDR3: CASSVRLSTDTQYF; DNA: TGTGCCAGCAGTGTGCGGCTCAGCACAGATACGCAGTATTTT
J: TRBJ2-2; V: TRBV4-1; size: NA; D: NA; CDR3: CASSPHLPGELFF; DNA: TGCGCCAGCAGCCCGCACTTGCCCGGGGAGCTGTTTTTT
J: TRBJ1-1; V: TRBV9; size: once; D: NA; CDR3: CASSPREGVEAFF; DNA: TGTGCCAGCAGCCCTCGTGAGGGGGTTGAAGCTTTCTTT
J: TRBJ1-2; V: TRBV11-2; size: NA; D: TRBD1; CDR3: CASSLTGGRFGYTF; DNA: TGTGCCAGCAGCCTGACAGGGGGCAGGTTTGGCTACACCTTC
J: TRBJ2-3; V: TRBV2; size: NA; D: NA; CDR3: CASRRASADTDTQYF; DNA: TGTGCCAGCCGGAGGGCTAGCGCAGACACAGATACGCAGTATTTT
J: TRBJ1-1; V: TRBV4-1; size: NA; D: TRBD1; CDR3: CASSQDTGGAEAFF; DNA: TGCGCCAGCAGCCAAGACACAGGGGGTGCTGAAGCTTTCTTT